These 22 T cell receptor beta chains were all obtained from the same sample, sequenced in a study of blood T cell repertoires in COVID-19. Clones were sequenced by immunoSEQ multiplex PCR, and TCRdb holds only the in-frame ones, with some missing. The table includes around 200,000 clones, about nine tenths detected once. The sample consisted of peripheral blood. The receptors here all came from a man aged 18 to 29 with active or convalescent COVID-19.

The chain carries TRBV7-8 and TRBJ2-2; D gene unclear. Per germline, CDR1 SGHVS and CDR2 FQNEAQ. Trimming removed 1 base at V and 1 base at J, with 7 bases between. This CDR3 is 15 amino acids long. CDR3 in DNA: TGTGCCAGCAGCTTAGTAGTGATGAACACCGGGGAGCTGTTTTTT. Protein: CASSLVVMNTGELFF.

The chain is built from TRBV4-1 and TRBJ1-1; maybe TRBD1 (5 bases). The CDR3 length is 14 residues. CDR1 is MGHRA and CDR2 is YSYEKL in the germline V gene. V lost 0 bases and J lost 4, with 9 bases in between. CDR3 sequence: CASSQERGTTEAFF. The CDR3 DNA follows: TGCGCCAGCAGCCAAGAAAGGGGTACCACTGAAGCTTTCTTT.

This chain uses TRBV3-1 (or the pseudogene TRBV3-2) with TRBJ2-5, with a tentative D call TRBD1 (5 bases). The CDR3 length is 17 residues. V was shortened by 4 bases and J by 1 base, with 19 bases between the two germline ends. Germline values: CDR1 LGHDT, CDR2 YNNKEL (reference sequence). The DNA of the CDR3 is TGTGCCAGCAGCCCCTCAGACGGACAAATCCTCCAAGAGACCCAGTACTTC. Protein sequence: CASSPSDGQILQETQYF.

The chain has TRBV2 and TRBJ1-4; 9 positions match TRBD1. This CDR3 region has 15 residues. The ends lost 4 bases at V and 10 bases at J; junction bases unmatched: 10. Per the germline V gene, CDR1 is SNHLY and CDR2 is FYNNEI. CDR3 DNA: TGTGCCAGCAGTGGAGGGACAGGGACGGGACGAAAACTGTTTTTT. This translates into CASSGGTGTGRKLFF.

The CDR3 protein is CSVEVSTGNPHQPQHF. The DNA for the CDR3 is TGCAGCGTTGAAGTATCGACAGGGAATCCTCATCAGCCCCAGCATTTT. This chain uses TRBV29-1 with TRBJ1-5, with TRBD1 matching over 7 bases. Germline assignment: CDR1 SQVTM and CDR2 ANQGSEA. V dropped 1 base and J dropped 5; count of bases not matched to a gene: 11. The CDR3 is 16 residues long.

V is TRBV13 and J is TRBJ2-1; TRBD1 matches at 9 bases. The germline gives CDR1 PRHDT, CDR2 FYEKMQ (reference sequence). This CDR3 region has 15 residues. J was trimmed by 4 bases and V by 1 base; bases with no gene match: 2. The DNA for the CDR3 is TGTGCCAGCAGCTTAGCCGGGACAGGGTACAATGAGCAGTTCTTC. It translates to CASSLAGTGYNEQFF.

This clone has just a few counts. The CDR3 bases are TGTGCCAGCACCTACACAGATACGCAGTATTTT. Its protein product is CASTYTDTQYF. The chain joins TRBV2 to TRBJ2-3, with D unresolved. Germline V gene lookup returns CDR1 SNHLY and CDR2 FYNNEI. V lost 7 bases, J lost 2 bases, and 4 bases lay in between. This CDR3 is 11 amino acids long.

The V call is TRBV19, the J call TRBJ1-6, with 8 nucleotides matching TRBD1. Trimming at V came to 3 bases and at J to 7 bases, leaving 5 bases not matched to a gene. Germline CDR1 is LNHDA and CDR2 is SQIVND (reference sequence). The CDR3 sequence is 15 residues long. The CDR3 DNA reads TGTGCCAGTAGTATTCGTCGGACAGGGAATTCACCCCTCCACTTT. Amino acids: CASSIRRTGNSPLHF.

This clone was found a few times. The J gene is TRBJ1-2, the V gene TRBV2, with D unclear. The germline gives CDR1 SNHLY, CDR2 FYNNEI. The CDR3 spans 13 residues. Between the trimmed V and J ends, which lost 1 base and 11 bases, there was a span of 14 bases. The CDR3 sequence: CASSEGRSSRYTF. CDR3 in DNA: TGTGCCAGCAGTGAAGGAAGATCCTCGCGGTACACCTTC.

This clone was picked up a small number of times. The rearrangement links TRBV29-1 to TRBJ1-1; D remains unclear. The germline CDR1 and CDR2 sequences are SQVTM and ANQGSEA. The CDR3 runs to 13 residues. The V and J ends lost 0 bases and 7 bases respectively, with 12 bases between them. For the CDR3, the DNA is TGCAGCGTTGAAGATCTTGGGGAGTTTGAAGCTTTCTTT. This gives the protein CSVEDLGEFEAFF.

The genes are TRBV9 and TRBJ1-2; the match to TRBD1 covers 8 bases. CDR3 size: 15 residues. The germline CDR1 and CDR2 sequences are SGDLS and YYNGEE. V was clipped by 4 bases and J by 6 bases; unmatched bases: 11. This CDR3 reads CASSFYTQGADGYTF. DNA of the CDR3: TGTGCCAGCAGCTTTTACACGCAGGGGGCGGATGGCTACACCTTC.

The chain has TRBV5-1 and TRBJ2-7; 7 positions match TRBD2. V was pared by 4 bases and J by 4 bases, with 8 bases of the junction left unmatched. The CDR3 contains 14 residues. The germline V gene encodes CDR1 SGHRS and CDR2 YFSETQ. The CDR3 here is CASSPGAGRYEQYF. The CDR3, as DNA: TGCGCCAGCAGCCCGGGAGCGGGGCGGTACGAGCAGTACTTC.

This chain connects TRBV27 to TRBJ2-7, with a possible D match to TRBD1 (6 bases). In germline, CDR1 is MNHEY, CDR2 SMNVEV (reference sequence). CDR3 size: 13 residues. V lost 5 bases and J lost 0, with 8 bases in between. This CDR3 is CASSLRGSYEQYF. The CDR3 DNA reads TGTGCCAGCAGTCTCAGGGGCTCCTACGAGCAGTACTTC.

This chain connects TRBV30 to TRBJ1-5; D gene unclear. The CDR3 is 16 residues long. The germline V gene encodes CDR1 GTSNPN and CDR2 SVGIG (reference sequence). Trimming removed 2 bases from V and 0 bases from J, with 14 bases in between. The DNA of the CDR3 is TGTGCCTGGAGTCCTTCTAACAGCTATAGCAATCAGCCCCAGCATTTT. Its protein is CAWSPSNSYSNQPQHF. Together with reference TRBV30 and TRBJ1-5, the CDR3 gives the full variable domain: SQTIHQWPATLVQPVGSPLSLECTVEGTSNPNLYWYRQAAGRGLQLLFYSVGIGQISSEVPQNLSASRPQDRQFILSSKKLLLSDSGFYLCAWSPSNSYSNQPQHFGDGTRLSIL.

The chain recombines TRBV7-9 with TRBJ2-4, with TRBD2 matching over 12 bases. Germline V gene sequence: CDR1 SEHNR, CDR2 FQNEAQ (reference sequence). CDR3 size: 17 residues. The V gene end was trimmed by 5 bases and the J gene end by 0 bases; junction bases not matched to a gene: 5. CDR3 amino acids: CASSGLAGTLAKNIQYF. CDR3 coding DNA: TGTGCCAGCAGCGGACTAGCGGGAACTCTAGCCAAAAACATTCAGTACTTC.

The chain couples TRBV11-2 to TRBJ2-3; D is uncertain. Germline V gene data show CDR1 as SGHAT and CDR2 as FQNNGV. This CDR3 region has 13 residues. Trimming took off 1 base at V and 4 bases at J, with 6 bases between the two ends. The CDR3 here is CASSLGEADTQYF. The CDR3 DNA is TGTGCCAGCAGCTTAGGAGAGGCAGATACGCAGTATTTT. Complete variable domain (other parts from reference TRBV11-2 and TRBJ2-3): EAGVAQSPRYKIIEKRQSVAFWCNPISGHATLYWYQQILGQGPKLLIQFQNNGVVDDSQLPKDRFSAERLKGVDSTLKIQPAKLEDSAVYLCASSLGEADTQYFGPGTRLTVL.

For this clone: This sample includes further DNA sequences coding for the same CDR3. The chain employs TRBV12-3 or TRBV12-4 and TRBJ2-1, with a weak D call TRBD2 (6 bases). V was pared by 6 bases and J by 6 bases, with 9 bases between. The length of the CDR3 is 12 residues. The CDR3 spells CASSPTSNEQFF. CDR3 DNA: TGTGCCAGCAGCCCGACTAGCAATGAGCAGTTCTTC.

This sequence joins TRBV29-1 and TRBJ1-1; 7 bases map to TRBD1. The CDR3 covers 12 residues. Trimming took 3 bases from V and 5 from J; bases not matched to a gene: 3. Germline V gene data show CDR1 as SQVTM and CDR2 as ANQGSEA. The CDR3: CSVETGNTEAFF. For the CDR3, the DNA is TGCAGCGTTGAGACAGGGAATACTGAAGCTTTCTTT.

The chain is built from TRBV2 and TRBJ2-5; 10 bases agree with TRBD1. Per germline, CDR1 SNHLY and CDR2 FYNNEI. This CDR3 region has 14 residues. J was trimmed by 5 bases and V by 4 bases; bases with no gene match: 4. Here the CDR3 DNA reads TGTGCCAGCAGTGGACAGGGGGCGGGGGAGACCCAGTACTTC. Translating gives CASSGQGAGETQYF.

The chain couples TRBV9 to TRBJ2-5, with 12 bases lining up with TRBD2. This CDR3 contains 16 residues. The germline gives CDR1 SGDLS, CDR2 YYNGEE. Losses at the gene ends were 2 bases for V and 5 bases for J; bases not matched to a gene: 7. CDR3 coding DNA: TGTGCCAGCAGCGTGACTAGCGGGAGTTCGGATGAGACCCAGTACTTC. It specifies CASSVTSGSSDETQYF.

This chain uses TRBV30 with TRBJ2-7; D unclear. Germline V gene data show CDR1 as GTSNPN and CDR2 as SVGIG (reference sequence). The V gene lost 3 bases and the J gene lost 1 base, with 13 bases spanning the gap. CDR3 size: 14 residues. The CDR3 DNA reads TGTGCCTGGAGCCGCCCAGGCAGATCCTACGAGCAGTACTTC. Translating gives CAWSRPGRSYEQYF.

V usage is TRBV5-1 and J usage is TRBJ2-5; TRBD1 might be the D (6 bases). The CDR3 covers 14 residues. Trimming removed 1 base at V and 2 bases at J, with 9 bases between. CDR1 and CDR2 from the germline V gene are SGHRS and YFSETQ. CDR3 region: CASSLMGAQETQYF. CDR3 nucleotide sequence: TGCGCCAGCAGCTTGATGGGGGCACAAGAGACCCAGTACTTC.